A selection of T cell receptor beta chains follows, all from one sample in a study of T cell repertoires in cytomegalovirus infection. TCRdb fed the reads into MiXCR, producing one record per CDR3 protein. The table lists around 530,000 distinct CDR3 sequences, about 26% of them singletons. The specimen was PBMCs. These receptors were collected from a human donor in good health (CMV status not recorded). Some clones in this sample may be carry-over from other donors' samples. Each CDR3 is given with its conserved first and last residue. Fields, in order: J gene, D gene, V gene, clone size, CDR3 DNA, CDR3 protein. A D gene is named only where the DNA matches it firmly. Clone size is shown for a subset of rows, as once, few, many or a class of expanded clone.

TRBJ2-1 | - | TRBV24-1 | - | TGTGCCACCAGTGGGGAGGGGGCATCCGTCTCCTACAATGATCAGTTCTTC | CATSGEGASVSYNDQFF
TRBJ1-2 | - | TRBV7-9 | few | TGTGCCAGCAGGTCAGGACAGACCTATGGCTACACCTTC | CASRSGQTYGYTF
TRBJ2-7 | - | TRBV28 | many | TGTGCCAGCAGCCACGCCGGGACCGCTAGCTCCTACGAGCAGTACTTC | CASSHAGTASSYEQYF
TRBJ1-1 | - | TRBV7-2 | many | TGTGCCAGCAGCACCCAGAACACTGAAGCTTTCTTT | CASSTQNTEAFF
TRBJ1-1 | TRBD1 | TRBV4-1 | - | TGCGCCAGCAGCCAAGGACGGGGACAGGGGGCGCAAAGAACTGAAGCTTTCTTT | CASSQGRGQGAQRTEAFF
TRBJ2-1 | TRBD2 | TRBV7-2 | - | TGTGCCAGCAGCCGAACTAGCGGGAGGGGTGGAAATGAGCAGTTCTTC | CASSRTSGRGGNEQFF
TRBJ1-5 | TRBD1 | TRBV5-6 | - | TGTGCCAGCAGCTTGTACCCCGGACAGGGGCTTTCAAATCAGCCCCAGCATTTT | CASSLYPGQGLSNQPQHF
TRBJ2-1 | - | TRBV11-2 | - | TGTGCCAGCGGGGGGCTAGTGAATGAGCAGTTCTTC | CASGGLVNEQFF
TRBJ2-7 | - | TRBV12-3/TRBV12-4 | - | TGTGCCAGCAGTTTCAATACATATCCCTACGAGCAGTACTTC | CASSFNTYPYEQYF
TRBJ2-1 | TRBD2 | TRBV2 | few | TGTGCCAGCAGACGCCTAGCGGGAGGGCGTGATGAGCAGTTCTTC | CASRRLAGGRDEQFF
TRBJ1-2 | TRBD1 | TRBV2 | few | TGTGCCAGCACGGACAGGGTCGACTATGGCTACACCTTC | CASTDRVDYGYTF
TRBJ1-1 | - | TRBV7-2 | many | TGTGCCAGCAGCTTAAACCGGGGCACTGAAGCTTTCTTT | CASSLNRGTEAFF
TRBJ1-3 | TRBD1 | TRBV28 | - | TGTGCCAGCAGTTTTCAACCCGACAGGGGGCTATTGTTTTCTGGAAACACCATATATTTT | CASSFQPDRGLLFSGNTIYF
TRBJ2-5 | TRBD1 | TRBV7-9 | few | TGTGCCAGCAGCTACGACAGGGGGCGGGAGACCCAGTACTTC | CASSYDRGRETQYF
TRBJ2-3 | - | TRBV7-2 | - | TGTGCCAGCAGCCCCCGACCGGTCCCTAGCACAGATACGCAGTATTTT | CASSPRPVPSTDTQYF
TRBJ1-4 | - | TRBV11-2 | - | TGTGCCAGCAGCCCGTTAGGATCTAATGAAAAACTGTTTTTT | CASSPLGSNEKLFF
TRBJ1-1 | - | TRBV7-9 | few | TGTGCCAGCAGCCCCGGGGCGGGGGGGGGCTTTGGCACTGAAGCTTTCTTT | CASSPGAGGGFGTEAFF
TRBJ1-1 | - | TRBV15 | - | TGTGCCACCAGCAGTCCCTTGGGGTGGACCACTGAAGCTTTCTTT | CATSSPLGWTTEAFF
TRBJ2-7 | TRBD1 | TRBV5-1 | - | TGCGCCAGCAGCCGTCCCGGGACAGGGTTGAGCTCCTACGAGCAGTACTTC | CASSRPGTGLSSYEQYF
TRBJ2-1 | - | TRBV10-3 | few | TGTGCCATCAGCCGGACAGGACTAGACAATGAGCAGTTCTTC | CAISRTGLDNEQFF
TRBJ2-3 | - | TRBV28 | few | TGTGCCAGCAGTTCGTCGGCGGTGAGCACAGATACGCAGTATTTT | CASSSSAVSTDTQYF
TRBJ2-3 | TRBD2 | TRBV12-3/TRBV12-4 | - | TGTGCCAGCAGATGGACTAGCGGGAAGGCAGATACGCAGTATTTT | CASRWTSGKADTQYF
TRBJ2-2 | - | TRBV7-2 | many | TGTGCCAGCAGCTTATATAGGGGGAACACCGGGGAGCTGTTTTTT | CASSLYRGNTGELFF
TRBJ2-3 | TRBD1 | TRBV11-3 | - | TGTGCCAGCAGCTTAGGGGACAGGGGGCCGACGCAGTATTTT | CASSLGDRGPTQYF
TRBJ2-7 | - | TRBV14 | few | TGTGCCAGCAGCCAACGGTTATACGAGCAGTACTTC | CASSQRLYEQYF
TRBJ2-3 | - | TRBV7-3 | many | TGTGCCAGCAGCTTAAACCCTATTCCAGCCTCCGATACGCAGTATTTT | CASSLNPIPASDTQYF
TRBJ2-1 | - | TRBV28 | few | TGTGCCAGCGAGAGGTCCTACAATGAGCAGTTCTTC | CASERSYNEQFF
TRBJ2-5 | - | TRBV12-3/TRBV12-4 | - | TGTGCCAGCAGCCGGAGGCCAAAAGAGACCCAGTACTTC | CASSRRPKETQYF
TRBJ1-2 | - | TRBV6-2/TRBV6-3 | few | TGTGCCAGCAGTTTTGGACAGATCTATGGCTACACCTTC | CASSFGQIYGYTF
TRBJ1-1 | TRBD1 | TRBV29-1 | few | TGCAGCGTTGAAGGACCACAGGGGTCGAAAGCTTTCTTT | CSVEGPQGSKAFF
TRBJ2-1 | TRBD2 | TRBV7-8 | many | TGTGCCAGCAGCTCCAGCGGGAGAACTTACAATGAGCAGTTCTTC | CASSSSGRTYNEQFF
TRBJ1-5 | TRBD1 | TRBV6-2/TRBV6-3 | - | TGTGCCAGCTTTCGACAGGGGGGAAATCAGCCCCAGCATTTT | CASFRQGGNQPQHF
TRBJ2-1 | - | TRBV29-1 | - | TGCAGCGTTGTGGGCAAGATCAAGACGACCTCCTACAATGAGCAGTTCTTC | CSVVGKIKTTSYNEQFF
TRBJ2-5 | TRBD2 | TRBV20-1 | - | TGCAGTGCTAGAGATAGGTTAGCGGGAGAGACCCAGTACTTC | CSARDRLAGETQYF
TRBJ2-2 | - | TRBV10-1 | - | TGCGCCAGCAGTGAAACCCGGACGGGGTACACCGGGGAGCTGTTTTTT | CASSETRTGYTGELFF
TRBJ2-5 | TRBD1 | TRBV18 | few | TGTGCCAGCTCCCTTAACGACAGGGGGTTTCAAGAGACCCAGTACTTC | CASSLNDRGFQETQYF
TRBJ1-6 | - | TRBV12-3/TRBV12-4 | many | TGTGCCAGCAGTCCCCAGGACTCACCCTCGGGTTCACCCCTCCACTTT | CASSPQDSPSGSPLHF
TRBJ1-6 | - | TRBV6-5 | - | TGTGCCAGCAGTTATTGGGCAGCCCGGCGCGGTTCACCCCTCCACTTT | CASSYWAARRGSPLHF
TRBJ1-2 | - | TRBV7-9 | - | TGTGCCAGCAGTTACTCCGTGGGGGAGGCTAACTATGGCTACACCTTC | CASSYSVGEANYGYTF
TRBJ1-2 | - | TRBV7-2 | many | TGTGCCAGCAGCCACCTGGCTTCTGGCTACACCTTC | CASSHLASGYTF
TRBJ1-1 | - | TRBV11-3 | few | TGTGCCAGCAGCTTAGGGGGGACCGCGAACACTGAAGCTTTCTTT | CASSLGGTANTEAFF